These 28 T cell receptor beta chains were all obtained from the same sample, sequenced in a study of human thymus T cells. Assay: immunoSEQ multiplex PCR; the TCRdb copy retains only in-frame clones and omits some. This sample yields 45,000 to 75,000 clones, of which roughly 94% are seen a single time; around 5.4% belongs to the top ten. The material sequenced was blood. The receptors come from a boy under two years old with a congenital heart defect but otherwise immunologically healthy.

V gene TRBV19 combines with J gene TRBJ1-6; D is undetermined. Between the trimmed V and J ends, which lost 8 bases and 9 bases, there was a span of 20 bases. Germline lookup yields CDR1 LNHDA and CDR2 SQIVND (reference sequence). The CDR3 is 15 residues long. The CDR3 DNA reads TGTGCCAGTCGGCCGACCTCTCCGACGGGTTCACCCCTCCACTTT. Amino acid sequence: CASRPTSPTGSPLHF.

J is TRBJ2-7 and V is TRBV9; TRBD1 agrees at 10 bases. V shed 0 bases and J 10 bases; nucleotides not matched to a gene: 10. This CDR3 is 15 amino acids long. CDR1 SGDLS and CDR2 YYNGEE come from the germline V gene. The CDR3 DNA sequence: TGTGCCAGCAGCGTAGGACAGGGGGCGAGGGGGAGCCAGTACTTC. It is translated as CASSVGQGARGSQYF. Variable domain in full (rest from reference TRBV9 and TRBJ2-7): DSGVTQTPKHLITATGQRVTLRCSPRSGDLSVYWYQQSLDQGLQFLIQYYNGEERAKGNILERFSAQQFPDLHSELNLSSLELGDSALYFCASSVGQGARGSQYFGPGTRLTVT.

This CDR3 is CASSIAASYSNQPQHF. The CDR3, as DNA: TGTGCCAGCAGCATTGCAGCTAGCTATAGCAATCAGCCCCAGCATTTT. The rearrangement joins TRBV21-1 to TRBJ1-5. TRBV21-1 is a recognized pseudogene. This CDR3 comprises 16 residues.

The chain combines TRBV11-1 with TRBJ1-6; D is uncertain. Germline CDR1 SGHAT, CDR2 FQDESV (reference sequence). CDR3 size: 13 residues. V lost 6 bases and J lost 3, with 6 bases in between. The CDR3 bases are TGTGCCAGCAGTGCTCTCTATAATTCACCCCTCCACTTT. Protein product: CASSALYNSPLHF.

This chain joins TRBV28 and TRBJ2-7, with D maybe TRBD1 (5 bases). The CDR3 has 16 amino acids. The germline CDR1 and CDR2 sequences are MDHEN and SYDVKM. V lost 1 base and J 3 bases, leaving 16 bases between the germline ends. As DNA, the CDR3 is TGTGCCAGCAGTTTATTCGCAGGGTCCCGGAACTACGAGCAGTACTTC. This translates into CASSLFAGSRNYEQYF.

CDR3 in amino acids: CASSPGRGDYGYTF. CDR3 DNA: TGTGCCAGCAGCCCCGGGAGGGGGGACTATGGCTACACCTTC. This chain joins TRBV4-2 and TRBJ1-2; TRBD1 is a possible D gene (6 bases). Germline V gives CDR1 LGHNA, CDR2 YNFKEQ. Trimming took off 4 bases at V and 3 bases at J, with 12 bases between the two ends. The CDR3 spans 14 residues.

The chain links TRBV28 to TRBJ2-1; 12 bases fit TRBD2. Germline V gene sequence: CDR1 MDHEN, CDR2 SYDVKM. V shed 6 bases, J shed 13 bases, and the junction held 10 bases outside the gene matches. CDR3 length: 14 residues. CDR3 loop: CASSRGLAGIRQFF. The CDR3 region has the DNA TGTGCCAGCAGCCGAGGACTAGCGGGAATCCGACAGTTCTTC.

This chain connects TRBV7-7 to TRBJ2-7, with D maybe TRBD2 (6 bases). From germline, CDR1 is SSHAT and CDR2 FNYEAQ (reference sequence). V was trimmed by 2 bases and J by 7 bases, leaving 21 bases between them. The CDR3 length is 16 residues. In DNA, the CDR3 is TGTGCCAGCAGCTTATTAGGCCCCCGCGGGATTGAGGAGCAGTACTTC. As protein: CASSLLGPRGIEEQYF.

CDR3: CASSLALGVAKNIQYF. CDR3 nucleotides: TGTGCCAGCAGCTTAGCGCTGGGGGTGGCCAAAAACATTCAGTACTTC. The rearrangement joins TRBV7-6 to TRBJ2-4; D could derive from TRBD1 or TRBD2 (5 bases each). This CDR3 region has 16 residues. Germline CDR1 and CDR2: SGHVS and FNYEAQ. Trimming cost V 0 bases and J 1 base, with 10 bases left between them. Variable domain in full (rest from reference TRBV7-6 and TRBJ2-4): GAGVSQSPRYKVTKRGQDVALRCDPISGHVSLYWYRQALGQGPEFLTYFNYEAQQDKSGLPNDRFSAERPEGSISTLTIQRTEQRDSAMYRCASSLALGVAKNIQYFGAGTRLSVL.

The chain combines TRBV9 with TRBJ2-1; 11 nucleotides align to TRBD2. Germline V gives CDR1 SGDLS, CDR2 YYNGEE. V gave up 3 bases and J gave up 7 bases; unmatched junction bases: 9. CDR3 length: 16 residues. The CDR3 bases are TGTGCCAGCAGCGCTCCGGGACTAGCGGCCTCGAATGAGCAGTTCTTC. Translated, it gives CASSAPGLAASNEQFF. Full variable domain (outside the CDR3, taken from reference TRBV9 and TRBJ2-1): DSGVTQTPKHLITATGQRVTLRCSPRSGDLSVYWYQQSLDQGLQFLIQYYNGEERAKGNILERFSAQQFPDLHSELNLSSLELGDSALYFCASSAPGLAASNEQFFGPGTRLTVL.

The chain recombines TRBV7-9 with TRBJ2-3, with 7 positions matching TRBD2. The CDR3 contains 16 residues. In germline, CDR1 is SEHNR, CDR2 FQNEAQ (reference sequence). V lost 1 base and J lost 0; bases outside the gene matches: 4. CDR3 amino acids: CASSLVASGSTDTQYF. The CDR3 DNA sequence: TGTGCCAGCAGCTTAGTCGCTAGCGGTAGCACAGATACGCAGTATTTT.

The chain combines TRBV2 with TRBJ2-7, with 7 bases identical to TRBD1. Trimming at V came to 3 bases and at J to 7 bases, leaving 0 bases not matched to a gene. The CDR3 sequence is 11 residues long. Germline V gene lookup returns CDR1 SNHLY and CDR2 FYNNEI. Written as DNA, the CDR3 is TGTGCCAGCAGTGACAGGGGGGAGCAGTACTTC. Protein sequence: CASSDRGEQYF.

The V call is TRBV19, the J call TRBJ2-3; the D gene is possibly TRBD2 (5 bases). CDR1 is LNHDA and CDR2 is SQIVND in the germline V gene (reference sequence). This CDR3 is 14 amino acids long. V shed 1 base and J shed 4 bases, with 9 bases lying between them. The CDR3 sequence is CASSIVGIADTQYF. CDR3 sequence (DNA): TGTGCCAGTAGTATAGTCGGGATTGCAGATACGCAGTATTTT.

The V gene is TRBV4-2, the J gene TRBJ2-2; D is perhaps TRBD2 (5 bases). This CDR3 comprises 17 residues. Trimming cost V 3 bases and J 3 bases, with 17 bases left between them. Per the germline V gene, CDR1 is LGHNA and CDR2 is YNFKEQ. The CDR3 DNA reads as TGTGCCAGCAGCCAGGACCCACGGGGTAAATACACCGGGGAGCTGTTTTTT. Its protein product is CASSQDPRGKYTGELFF.

CDR3 residues: CASSIGPLGAYEQYF. The CDR3 bases are TGTGCCAGTAGTATAGGCCCCCTCGGGGCATACGAGCAGTACTTC. The chain recombines TRBV19 with TRBJ2-7; D is possibly TRBD1 or TRBD2 (5 bases each). V lost 1 base, J lost 4 bases, and 14 bases lay in between. CDR1 LNHDA and CDR2 SQIVND come from the germline V gene (reference sequence). The CDR3 is made up of 15 amino acids.

A single count supports this clone. This chain links TRBV2 with TRBJ2-7, with D possibly matching TRBD2 (6 bases). The CDR3 is made up of 15 amino acids. Germline V CDR1 and CDR2: SNHLY, FYNNEI. Trimming removed 5 bases from V and 3 bases from J, with 17 bases in between. The CDR3 DNA sequence: TGTGCCAGCAGTCCGGAGGGATGGACGATCTACGAGCAGTACTTC. This sequence encodes CASSPEGWTIYEQYF.

This chain joins TRBV7-2 and TRBJ2-1; D not certain. CDR1 and CDR2 (germline): SGHTA, FQGNSA. The CDR3 has 15 residues. Trimming left V 6 bases short and J 4 bases short, with 16 bases between. The CDR3 sequence: CASSSSMWGYNEQFF. The CDR3 bases are TGTGCCAGCAGTTCCTCTATGTGGGGATACAATGAGCAGTTCTTC.

This clone was seen once. The same CDR3 can be traced to other DNA sequences in this sample. The chain employs TRBV27 and TRBJ2-5; D may be TRBD1 or TRBD2 (6 bases each). Germline loops: CDR1 MNHEY, CDR2 SMNVEV (reference sequence). This CDR3 has 13 residues. V gave up 6 bases and J gave up 5 bases, with 13 bases separating them. DNA of the CDR3: TGTGCCAGCAGGGGTCGGGGGCGGGAGACCCAGTACTTC. Translation: CASRGRGRETQYF.

This clone was found a few times. This chain joins TRBV14 and TRBJ2-7; D perhaps matches TRBD2 (6 bases). Germline V gene sequence: CDR1 SGHDN, CDR2 FVKESK. The length of the CDR3 is 15 residues. The V end was cut by 0 bases, the J end by 4 bases, with 13 bases between. This CDR3 is CASSQDSAGFYEQYF. CDR3 DNA sequence: TGTGCCAGCAGCCAAGATAGCGCGGGGTTTTACGAGCAGTACTTC.

V usage is TRBV27 and J usage is TRBJ2-1; the D gene is possibly TRBD2 (6 bases). Trimming removed 6 bases from V and 0 bases from J, with 12 bases in between. CDR1 is MNHEY, CDR2 SMNVEV, per germline (reference sequence). This CDR3 is built from 15 residues. The CDR3 here is CASRIAALSYNEQFF. The CDR3, as DNA: TGTGCCAGCAGAATAGCGGCCCTCTCCTACAATGAGCAGTTCTTC.

The V and J genes are TRBV28 and TRBJ2-5; 9 positions agree with TRBD1. Germline CDR1 reads MDHEN; CDR2 reads SYDVKM. This CDR3 is built from 15 residues. V was pared by 5 bases and J by 5 bases, with 9 bases of the junction left unmatched. The CDR3 region has the DNA TGTGCCAGCAGTGCCGCCGGGACAGGGTTTGAGACCCAGTACTTC. This sequence encodes CASSAAGTGFETQYF.

The J gene is TRBJ2-7, the V gene TRBV4-1; 7 bases fit TRBD2. The V gene's germline CDR1 is MGHRA and CDR2 YSYEKL. The J segment lost 5 bases and the V segment lost 0 bases, leaving 16 bases of the junction unmatched. CDR3 size: 18 residues. CDR3 DNA sequence: TGCGCCAGCAGCCAAGATGTGGGGACTTTGGGGGGGACGGACGAGCAGTACTTC. It encodes CASSQDVGTLGGTDEQYF.

The rearrangement links TRBV9 to TRBJ1-1, with D maybe TRBD1 (5 bases). In germline, CDR1 is SGDLS, CDR2 YYNGEE. The ends were cut back, 0 bases at V and 7 bases at J, with 13 bases in the middle. This CDR3 is built from 14 residues. The CDR3 DNA is TGTGCCAGCAGCGTAGGGCCGGGGCGTTTTGAAGCTTTCTTT. This gives the protein CASSVGPGRFEAFF.

The V gene is TRBV10-3, the J gene TRBJ1-2; TRBD1 aligns across 7 bases. CDR3 length equals 13 residues. Trimming at V came to 9 bases and at J to 0 bases, leaving 4 bases not matched to a gene. Germline CDR1 is ENHRY and CDR2 is SYGVKD. The CDR3 coding sequence is TGTGCCATTAGGACAGGTCCTAACTATGGCTACACCTTC. Translating it yields CAIRTGPNYGYTF.

The V call is TRBV6-5, the J call TRBJ1-2; 9 nucleotides agree with TRBD1. Germline assignment: CDR1 MNHEY and CDR2 SVGAGI. V trimming: 2 bases; J trimming: 7 bases; junction bases outside the gene matches: 2. The CDR3 runs to 13 residues. CDR3 residues: CASSYTGQGGYTF. DNA for the CDR3: TGTGCCAGCAGTTACACGGGACAGGGTGGCTACACCTTC.

V is TRBV6-1 and J is TRBJ1-5; a weak D match, TRBD1 (5 bases). V gave up 3 bases and J gave up 0 bases, with 15 bases separating them. Germline V gives CDR1 MNHNS, CDR2 SASEGT. The CDR3 spans 17 residues. CDR3 nucleotide sequence: TGTGCCAGCAGTGACCACAGACGGGACTATAGCAATCAGCCCCAGCATTTT. Its protein product is CASSDHRRDYSNQPQHF.

The chain carries TRBV30 and TRBJ2-1; 7 nucleotides agree with TRBD1. CDR3 length equals 16 residues. V gave up 0 bases and J gave up 0 bases; unmatched junction bases: 5. The germline V gene has CDR1 GTSNPN and CDR2 SVGIG (reference sequence). This CDR3 is CAWSVTGASSYNEQFF. DNA of the CDR3: TGTGCCTGGAGTGTCACAGGGGCCAGCTCCTACAATGAGCAGTTCTTC.

The V gene is TRBV6-1, the J gene TRBJ2-3; unclear D gene. Trimming took 0 bases from V and 1 from J, leaving 11 bases between them. The CDR3 totals 16 residues. Germline V gives CDR1 MNHNS, CDR2 SASEGT. CDR3 DNA sequence: TGTGCCAGCAGTGAAGCGGTGGGCAGGCGCACAGATACGCAGTATTTT. This translates into CASSEAVGRRTDTQYF.